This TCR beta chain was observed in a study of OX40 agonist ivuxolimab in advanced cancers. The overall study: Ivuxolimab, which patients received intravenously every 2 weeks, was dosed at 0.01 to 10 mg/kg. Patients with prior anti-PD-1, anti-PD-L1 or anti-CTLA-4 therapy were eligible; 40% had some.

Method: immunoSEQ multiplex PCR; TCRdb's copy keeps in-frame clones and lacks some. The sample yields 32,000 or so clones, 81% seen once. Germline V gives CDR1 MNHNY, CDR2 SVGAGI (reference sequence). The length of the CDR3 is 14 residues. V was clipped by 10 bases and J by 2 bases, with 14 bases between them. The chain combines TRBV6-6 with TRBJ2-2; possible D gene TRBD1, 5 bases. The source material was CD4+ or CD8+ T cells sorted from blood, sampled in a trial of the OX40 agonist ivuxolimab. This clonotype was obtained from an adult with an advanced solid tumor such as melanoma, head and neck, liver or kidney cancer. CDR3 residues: CATYGATNTGELFF. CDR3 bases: TGTGCCACCTATGGGGCGACAAACACCGGGGAGCTGTTTTTT.